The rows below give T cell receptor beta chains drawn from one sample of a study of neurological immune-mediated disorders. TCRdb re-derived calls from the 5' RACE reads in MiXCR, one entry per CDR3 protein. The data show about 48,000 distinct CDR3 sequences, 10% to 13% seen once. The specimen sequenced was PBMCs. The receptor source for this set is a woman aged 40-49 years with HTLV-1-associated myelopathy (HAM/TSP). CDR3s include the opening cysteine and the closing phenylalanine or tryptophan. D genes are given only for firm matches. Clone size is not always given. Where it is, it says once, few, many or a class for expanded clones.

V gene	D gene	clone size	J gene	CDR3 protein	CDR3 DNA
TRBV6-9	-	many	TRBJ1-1	CASSYSRGPNTEAFF	TGTGCCAGCAGTTATTCGCGGGGGCCGAACACTGAAGCTTTCTTT
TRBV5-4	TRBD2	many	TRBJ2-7	CASSLAPGTSGYEQYF	TGTGCCAGCAGCTTGGCACCTGGGACTAGCGGATACGAGCAGTACTTC
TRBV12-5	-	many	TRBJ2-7	CASGNFEQYF	TGTGCTAGTGGTAACTTCGAGCAGTACTTC
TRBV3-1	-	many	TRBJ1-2	CASSQGRWGLWGYTF	TGTGCCAGCAGCCAAGGACGGTGGGGATTATGGGGCTACACCTTC
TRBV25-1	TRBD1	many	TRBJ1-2	CASSATLGDRGRANYGYTF	TGTGCCAGCAGTGCCACCCTAGGGGACAGGGGGCGAGCTAACTATGGCTACACCTTC
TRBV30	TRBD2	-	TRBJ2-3	CAWSVLAPDTQYF	TGTGCCTGGAGTGTACTAGCGCCAGATACGCAGTATTTT
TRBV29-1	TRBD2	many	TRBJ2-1	CSVGQTSGNEQFF	TGCAGCGTCGGACAGACTAGCGGCAATGAGCAGTTCTTC
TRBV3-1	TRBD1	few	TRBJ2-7	CASSGRDRFSYEQYF	TGTGCCAGCAGCGGCCGGGACAGGTTCTCCTACGAGCAGTACTTC
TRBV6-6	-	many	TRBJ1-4	CASSYSAEKLFF	TGTGCCAGCAGTTACTCCGCTGAAAAACTGTTTTTT
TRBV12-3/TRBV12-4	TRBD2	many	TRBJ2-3	CASSRGLAVSMDTQYF	TGTGCCAGCAGCCGGGGACTAGCGGTATCGATGGATACGCAGTATTTT
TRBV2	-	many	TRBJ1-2	CANLRGLLNYGYTF	TGTGCCAACCTTAGGGGACTTCTTAACTATGGCTACACCTTC
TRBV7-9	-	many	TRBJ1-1	CASSAAREVTEAFF	TGTGCCAGCAGCGCCGCCAGGGAGGTCACTGAAGCTTTCTTT
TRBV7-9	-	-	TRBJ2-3	CASSLAGPRGDTQYF	TGTGCCAGCAGCTTAGCCGGGCCTCGAGGAGATACGCAATATTTT
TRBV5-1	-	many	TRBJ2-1	CASSLEWTLLSYNEQFF	TGCGCCAGCAGCTTGGAATGGACTCTTCTCTCCTACAATGAGCAGTTCTTC
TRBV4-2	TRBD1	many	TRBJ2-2	CASSQPGQVYTGELFF	TGTGCCAGCAGCCAGCCGGGACAGGTGTACACCGGGGAGCTGTTTTTT
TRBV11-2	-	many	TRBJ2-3	CASSLEGGTDTQYF	TGTGCCAGCAGCTTAGAAGGGGGCACAGATACGCAGTATTTT
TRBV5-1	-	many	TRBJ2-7	CASSMDSSYEQYF	TGCGCCAGCAGCATGGACAGCTCCTACGAGCAGTACTTC
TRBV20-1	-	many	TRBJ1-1	CSASRQAHTEAFF	TGCAGTGCTAGTCGCCAGGCCCACACTGAAGCTTTCTTT
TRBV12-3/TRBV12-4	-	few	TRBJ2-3	CASSLTNTDTQYF	TGTGCCAGCAGTCTGACTAACACAGATACGCAGTATTTT
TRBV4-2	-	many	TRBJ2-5	CASSQADGASGDQYF	TGTGCCAGCAGCCAAGCCGACGGGGCCTCCGGAGACCAGTACTTC
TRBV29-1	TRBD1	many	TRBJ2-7	CSVPGQGLDEQYF	TGCAGCGTCCCGGGACAGGGGTTGGACGAGCAGTACTTC
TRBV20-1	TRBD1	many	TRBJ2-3	CSARMAGQAFTDTQYF	TGCAGTGCTAGAATGGCCGGACAGGCATTCACAGATACGCAGTATTTT
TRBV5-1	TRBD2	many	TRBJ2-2	CASSIGRESGTGELFF	TGCGCCAGCAGCATTGGGAGGGAGTCGGGGACCGGGGAGCTGTTTTTT
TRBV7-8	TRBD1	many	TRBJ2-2	CASSLALKRTGPTGELFF	TGTGCCAGCAGCTTAGCGCTAAAGAGGACAGGGCCGACCGGGGAGCTGTTTTTT
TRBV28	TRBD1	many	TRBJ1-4	CASSNRGQGAYEKLFF	TGTGCCAGCAGCAACCGTGGACAGGGGGCGTATGAAAAACTGTTTTTT
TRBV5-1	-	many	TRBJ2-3	CASSLAEMLTDTQYF	TGCGCCAGCAGCTTGGCAGAGATGCTCACAGATACGCAGTATTTT
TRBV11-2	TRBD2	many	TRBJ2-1	CASSSTRLAGANEQFF	TGTGCCAGCAGCTCTACCCGACTAGCGGGGGCAAATGAGCAGTTCTTC
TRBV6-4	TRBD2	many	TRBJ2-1	CASSDDSGGYNEQFF	TGTGCCAGCAGTGACGACAGCGGGGGCTACAATGAGCAGTTCTTC
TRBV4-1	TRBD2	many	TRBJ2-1	CASSQSLAGGHNEQFF	TGCGCCAGCAGCCAATCACTAGCGGGGGGGCACAATGAGCAGTTCTTC
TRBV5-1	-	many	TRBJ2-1	CASSVPQGNNEQFF	TGCGCCAGCAGTGTACCCCAGGGGAACAATGAGCAGTTCTTC
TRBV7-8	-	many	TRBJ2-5	CASSPFVGLRQQETQYF	TGTGCCAGCAGCCCCTTTGTGGGGCTGAGGCAACAAGAGACCCAGTACTTC
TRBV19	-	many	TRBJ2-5	CASAPGPARGETQYF	TGTGCCAGTGCGCCGGGGCCCGCTAGGGGAGAGACCCAGTACTTC
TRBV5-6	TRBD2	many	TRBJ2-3	CASSSGLASDTQYF	TGTGCCAGCAGCTCTGGACTAGCCTCAGATACGCAGTATTTT
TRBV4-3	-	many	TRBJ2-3	CASSQDMGTTTDTQYF	TGCGCCAGCAGCCAAGATATGGGCACCACCACAGATACGCAGTATTTT
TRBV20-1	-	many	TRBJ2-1	CSARSGASLLYNEQFF	TGCAGTGCTAGATCGGGGGCGTCCCTCCTATACAATGAGCAGTTCTTC
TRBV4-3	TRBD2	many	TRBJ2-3	CASSQRTSGGFSTDTQYF	TGCGCCAGCAGCCAGAGGACTAGCGGGGGGTTTAGCACAGATACGCAGTATTTT
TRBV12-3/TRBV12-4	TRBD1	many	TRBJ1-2	CASSTGTGDVYGYTF	TGTGCCAGCAGTACCGGGACAGGGGATGTCTATGGCTACACCTTC
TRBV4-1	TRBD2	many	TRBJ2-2	CASSQEKTSGVNGELFF	TGCGCCAGCAGCCAAGAAAAAACTAGCGGGGTAAACGGGGAGCTGTTTTTT
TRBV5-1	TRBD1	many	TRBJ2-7	CASSPGQAPSYEQYF	TGCGCCAGCAGCCCCGGACAGGCCCCCTCCTACGAGCAGTACTTC
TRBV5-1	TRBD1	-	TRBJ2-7	CASSSSGTGDEQYF	TGCGCCAGCAGCTCTTCCGGGACAGGGGACGAGCAGTACTTC
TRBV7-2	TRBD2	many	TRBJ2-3	CASSSSGGGADTQYF	TGTGCCAGCAGCTCCAGCGGGGGGGGAGCAGATACGCAGTATTTT
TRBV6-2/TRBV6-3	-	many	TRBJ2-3	CASSRDGDTQYF	TGTGCCAGCAGCCGCGATGGGGATACGCAGTATTTT
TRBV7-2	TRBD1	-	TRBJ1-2	CASSQGEGASYTF	TGTGCCAGCAGCCAAGGGGAGGGGGCGAGCTACACCTTC
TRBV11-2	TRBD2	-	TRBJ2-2	CASSSGTSEYLNTGELFF	TGTGCCAGCAGCTCCGGGACTAGCGAGTACTTAAACACCGGGGAGCTGTTTTTT
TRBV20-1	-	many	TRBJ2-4	CSARGWGNIQYF	TGCAGTGCTAGAGGGTGGGGGAACATTCAGTACTTC
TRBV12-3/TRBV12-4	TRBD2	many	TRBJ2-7	CASSLRGLAGGYEQYF	TGTGCCAGCAGTTTGCGGGGACTAGCGGGGGGATACGAGCAGTACTTC
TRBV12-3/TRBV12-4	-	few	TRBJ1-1	CASSGDTYEAFF	TGTGCCAGCAGTGGGGACACCTATGAAGCTTTCTTT